This T cell receptor (beta chain) was retrieved from a study of blood T cell repertoires in COVID-19. In the study overall: The United States, Italy and Spain were the sources of the acute and convalescent COVID-19 samples. In each case, the material was cDNA or gDNA derived from T cells, B-cell-depleted T cells, or PBMCs.

The CDR3 is 13 amino acids. Looked up from germline, CDR1 is GTSNPN and CDR2 is SVGIG (reference sequence). V dropped 2 bases and J dropped 4 bases, with 11 bases sitting between them. This clone was seen more than once but under ten times. In the original workflow: Estimated nucleated cell counts came from reference gene primer amplification. This table comes from immunoSEQ multiplex PCR, and its TCRdb copy is limited to in-frame clones, with some not included. The V and J calls and clone size were taken over from that table, and D and trimming were inferred from the DNA. This sample has 80,000 to 90,000 clones; around 85% occur once, and the top ten carry about 5.3%.

The clonotype originates from a man aged 60-69 years with acute or convalescent COVID-19. Material: peripheral blood. V gene TRBV30 combines with J gene TRBJ1-1; weak D call: TRBD1 (5 bases). CDR3 sequence: CAWSPDSFTEAFF. For the CDR3, the DNA is TGTGCCTGGAGTCCCGACAGTTTCACTGAAGCTTTCTTT.